This T cell receptor (beta chain) was recorded in a study of blood T cell repertoires in COVID-19. A single count supports this clone. The table came from immunoSEQ multiplex PCR; TCRdb's copy has only in-frame clones and leaves some out. The table records under 75,000 clones, 80% to 85% of them present only once. Between the trimmed V and J ends, which lost 4 bases and 4 bases, there was a span of 17 bases. The germline gives CDR1 SGHRS, CDR2 YFSETQ. The length of the CDR3 is 15 residues. This chain joins TRBV5-1 and TRBJ1-1, with D maybe TRBD1 (5 bases). The sample consisted of peripheral blood. This TCR derives from a woman aged 80 or over with active or convalescent COVID-19. CDR3 sequence reads: CASSPGDGGSTEAFF. The CDR3, as DNA: TGCGCCAGCAGCCCTGGGGACGGGGGGTCCACTGAAGCTTTCTTT.